The next 11 T cell receptor beta chains were all read from a single sample in a study of blood T cell repertoires in COVID-19. Clones were read by immunoSEQ multiplex PCR, and TCRdb kept only the in-frame ones, dropping some. The repertoire holds about 150,000 clones, with roughly 87% as singletons. Sequences were obtained from peripheral blood. The receptor set was obtained from a woman in her forties or fifties with acute or convalescent COVID-19.

Only a few counts were recorded for this clone. The chain joins TRBV2 to TRBJ1-1, with D maybe TRBD1 (5 bases). The length of the CDR3 is 12 residues. Deletions cut 6 bases from V and 4 bases from J, with 9 bases between. The V gene's germline CDR1 is SNHLY and CDR2 FYNNEI. CDR3 DNA sequence: TGTGCCAGCAGGGGGCTCGGCACTGAAGCTTTCTTT. It translates to CASRGLGTEAFF.

The chain is built from TRBV5-1 and TRBJ2-7; possibly TRBD2 for D (5 bases). Deletions cut 0 bases from V and 2 bases from J, with 12 bases between. The CDR3 runs to 15 residues. CDR1 and CDR2 (germline): SGHRS, YFSETQ. The CDR3 DNA reads TGCGCCAGCAGCTTGGCCGAGGGCCCGACCTACGAGCAGTACTTC. Protein: CASSLAEGPTYEQYF.

V is TRBV6-4 and J is TRBJ2-1, with D hard to call. Trimming pared 4 bases from V and 5 bases from J, leaving 9 bases between. This CDR3 contains 13 residues. Germline CDR1 reads MRHNA; CDR2 reads SNTAGT. DNA for the CDR3: TGTGCCAGCAGTGTATCTCAGGACAATGAGCAGTTCTTC. This codes for CASSVSQDNEQFF.

This sequence joins TRBV28 and TRBJ2-7; possibly TRBD2 for D (6 bases). Per germline, CDR1 MDHEN and CDR2 SYDVKM. V was shortened by 7 bases and J by 7 bases, with 23 bases between the two germline ends. This CDR3 is 15 amino acids long. CDR3 bases: TGTGCCAGCAATCCTTTTCGTAGGGGCGCGGGGGAGCAGTACTTC. Encoded protein: CASNPFRRGAGEQYF.

The J gene is TRBJ2-3, the V gene TRBV4-2; 10 nucleotides line up with TRBD2. CDR1 is LGHNA and CDR2 is YNFKEQ in the germline V gene. Unmatched junction bases numbered 7, after V lost 8 bases and J lost 2 bases. The CDR3 spans 15 residues. This CDR3 is CASSLAGGNTDTQYF. CDR3 bases: TGTGCCAGCTCATTAGCGGGAGGAAACACAGATACGCAGTATTTT.

The rearrangement links TRBV6-2 or TRBV6-3 to TRBJ2-7; D not certain. Trimming pared 2 bases from V and 2 bases from J, leaving 4 bases between. The CDR3 runs to 12 residues. The germline CDR1 and CDR2 sequences are MNHEY and SVGEGT. DNA of the CDR3: TGTGCCAGCAGTTACAGCACCTACGAGCAGTACTTC. This encodes CASSYSTYEQYF.

The rearrangement uses TRBV6-5 and TRBJ2-7; TRBD1 agrees at 10 bases. Germline V gene data show CDR1 as MNHEY and CDR2 as SVGAGI. The CDR3 is made up of 14 amino acids. J gave up 6 bases and V 5 bases, and 7 bases lay outside the gene matches. The CDR3 nucleotides read TGTGCCAGCAGTAGGGACAGGGGTTTGAGCGAGCAGTACTTC. It is translated as CASSRDRGLSEQYF.

The chain links TRBV6-1 to TRBJ1-5, with TRBD1 as a possible D gene (5 bases). With 2 bases removed from V and 2 bases from J, the gap between germline ends came to 13 bases. Germline V gene sequence: CDR1 MNHNS, CDR2 SASEGT. The CDR3 sequence is 16 residues long. In DNA form, the CDR3 reads TGTGCCAGCAGTGAAAGGGGTGGGTCCGGCAATCAGCCCCAGCATTTT. It translates to CASSERGGSGNQPQHF.

The chain recombines TRBV15 with TRBJ1-2, with D hard to call. The ends were cut back, 1 base at V and 2 bases at J, with 5 bases in the middle. From germline, CDR1 is LNHNV and CDR2 YYDKDF (reference sequence). The CDR3 runs to 13 residues. In DNA, the CDR3 is TGTGCCACCAGCAGAGCCGGGAACTATGGCTACACCTTC. Translated, it gives CATSRAGNYGYTF.

The chain recombines TRBV11-2 with TRBJ2-2; 9 nucleotides line up with TRBD1. The ends lost 4 bases at V and 4 bases at J; junction bases unmatched: 7. The CDR3 is made up of 16 amino acids. Germline V gene sequence: CDR1 SGHAT, CDR2 FQNNGV. CDR3 nucleotides: TGTGCCAGCAGCTCAAAGGGGGACAGGGCCACCGGGGAGCTGTTTTTT. Protein sequence: CASSSKGDRATGELFF.

The CDR3 nucleotides are TGCGCCAGCAGCTCTCGGAACACTGAAGCTTTCTTT. Encoded protein: CASSSRNTEAFF. This sequence joins TRBV5-1 and TRBJ1-1, with D unclear. CDR3 size: 12 residues. Germline V gives CDR1 SGHRS, CDR2 YFSETQ. Trimming left V 3 bases short and J 1 base short, with 4 bases between.